The next 24 T cell receptor beta chains were all read from a single sample in a study of blood T cell repertoires in COVID-19. Sequencing was performed with immunoSEQ multiplex PCR; in TCRdb, only in-frame clones are kept and a portion is missing. In the table there are over 200,000 clones, 85% to 90% of which are singletons. The sequenced sample was peripheral blood. These receptors came from a woman in her 40s who had recovered from COVID-19.

V gene TRBV6-5 combines with J gene TRBJ1-5, with TRBD1 identical over 9 bases. CDR1 MNHEY and CDR2 SVGAGI come from the germline V gene. Trimming removed 6 bases from V and 6 bases from J; junction bases left unmatched: 3. The CDR3 runs 13 residues. The CDR3 coding sequence is TGTGCCAGCAGACCGACAGGGGGTCAGCCCCAGCATTTT. Translation gives CASRPTGGQPQHF.

In its sample, this clone was seen a few times. This chain links TRBV7-2 with TRBJ1-3; D remains unclear. Per the germline V gene, CDR1 is SGHTA and CDR2 is FQGNSA. This CDR3 is 15 amino acids long. The V end lost 2 bases, the J end lost 1 base, and 9 bases lay between the germline ends. CDR3 loop: CASSLSEGSGNTIYF. DNA of the CDR3: TGTGCCAGCAGCTTATCGGAGGGTTCTGGAAACACCATATATTTT.

The gene calls are TRBV7-8 and TRBJ1-5; 9 bases match TRBD1. This CDR3 region has 16 residues. Germline V CDR1 and CDR2: SGHVS, FQNEAQ. After removal of 3 bases from V and 4 bases from J, the junction contained 7 bases not matched to a gene. The CDR3 sequence: CASSLGGQGINQPQHF. The DNA of the CDR3 is TGTGCCAGCAGCTTGGGGGGACAGGGAATTAATCAGCCCCAGCATTTT.

This clone was found a few times. The rearrangement links TRBV12-3 or TRBV12-4 to TRBJ1-5, with D possibly being TRBD1 (6 bases). The CDR3 runs to 13 residues. V dropped 6 bases and J dropped 4 bases, with 10 bases sitting between them. CDR3 sequence reads: CASSLTGNQPQHF. The DNA of the CDR3 is TGTGCCAGCAGCCTAACAGGGAATCAGCCCCAGCATTTT.

This rearrangement joins TRBV27 to TRBJ2-1; D is perhaps TRBD2 (6 bases). The CDR3 sequence is 12 residues long. Germline V gene lookup returns CDR1 MNHEY and CDR2 SMNVEV (reference sequence). Trimming took off 7 bases at V and 8 bases at J, with 12 bases between the two ends. CDR3 region: CASTSIADEQFF. The CDR3 DNA follows: TGTGCCAGCACCTCCATAGCGGATGAGCAGTTCTTC.

The chain uses TRBV6-6 and TRBJ2-4; D may be TRBD1 (6 bases). In germline, CDR1 is MNHNY, CDR2 SVGAGI (reference sequence). Trimming removed 2 bases from V and 8 bases from J, with 13 bases in between. The CDR3 length is 14 residues. Here the CDR3 reads CASSYPTKGDIQYF. The CDR3 nucleotides are TGTGCCAGCAGTTACCCCACTAAGGGGGACATTCAGTACTTC.

This clone was observed a handful of times. This chain links TRBV5-4 with TRBJ2-7, with TRBD1 as a possible D gene (6 bases). From germline, CDR1 is SGHNT and CDR2 YYREEE (reference sequence). The CDR3 covers 15 residues. Trimming shortened V by 0 bases and J by 1 base, and 11 bases separated the two germline ends. As DNA, the CDR3 is TGTGCCAGCAGCTTGGCCGGGACAAGGTCCTACGAGCAGTACTTC. It encodes CASSLAGTRSYEQYF. Full variable domain (outside the CDR3, taken from reference TRBV5-4 and TRBJ2-7): ETGVTQSPTHLIKTRGQQVTLRCSSQSGHNTVSWYQQALGQGPQFIFQYYREEENGRGNFPPRFSGLQFPNYSSELNVNALELDDSALYLCASSLAGTRSYEQYFGPGTRLTVT.

This clone was seen only a few times. This chain connects TRBV6-2 or TRBV6-3 to TRBJ2-5; TRBD2 agrees at 14 bases. The ends lost 6 bases at V and 5 bases at J; junction bases unmatched: 17. Germline V lookup: CDR1 MNHEY, CDR2 SVGEGT. The CDR3 totals 19 residues. Here the CDR3 reads CASSRPAGTSGSGRETQYF. CDR3 DNA: TGTGCCAGCAGCCGGCCCGCGGGGACTAGCGGGAGCGGTAGGGAGACCCAGTACTTC.

The rearrangement links TRBV7-6 to TRBJ1-3; the D is unclear. The CDR3 contains 15 residues. Trimming stripped 1 base from V and 0 bases from J, with 7 bases between. CDR1 SGHVS and CDR2 FNYEAQ come from the germline V gene. The CDR3: CASSLGSISGNTIYF. The CDR3, as DNA: TGTGCCAGCAGCTTAGGGAGTATCTCTGGAAACACCATATATTTT.

The rearrangement joins TRBV6-2 or TRBV6-3 to TRBJ2-5; 9 nucleotides align to TRBD2. The V segment lost 2 bases and the J segment 9 bases; nucleotides outside the gene matches: 16. CDR1 is MNHEY, CDR2 SVGEGT, per germline. The CDR3 sequence is 17 residues long. The chain's CDR3 is CASSYPFSGSPPQPQYF. CDR3 sequence (DNA): TGTGCCAGCAGTTACCCCTTTAGCGGGAGCCCACCCCAACCCCAGTACTTC.

This chain links TRBV7-2 with TRBJ2-1; TRBD2 matches 10 bases. The CDR3 contains 16 residues. V dropped 5 bases and J dropped 2; count of bases not matched to a gene: 6. The germline V gene encodes CDR1 SGHTA and CDR2 FQGNSA. In DNA form, the CDR3 reads TGTGCCAGCAGCCAGGGGACTAGCGTGACCTACAATGAGCAGTTCTTC. Translating it yields CASSQGTSVTYNEQFF. The complete variable domain, with remaining parts taken from reference TRBV7-2 and TRBJ2-1, reads GAGVSQSPSNKVTEKGKDVELRCDPISGHTALYWYRQSLGQGLEFLIYFQGNSAPDKSGLPSDRFSAERTGGSVSTLTIQRTQQEDSAVYLCASSQGTSVTYNEQFFGPGTRLTVL.

The V and J genes are TRBV6-5 and TRBJ2-3, with 9 nucleotides matching TRBD2. Germline assignment: CDR1 MNHEY and CDR2 SVGAGI. There are 15 residues in the CDR3. The V and J ends lost 5 bases and 6 bases, in that order; junction bases with no gene match: 9. The CDR3 loop reads CASSPRGGGADTQYF. The CDR3 coding sequence is TGTGCCAGCAGTCCCCGGGGCGGGGGGGCGGATACGCAGTATTTT.

This rearrangement joins TRBV9 to TRBJ2-3, with D tentatively TRBD2 (6 bases). Deletions cut 7 bases from V and 3 bases from J, with 9 bases between. The CDR3 runs to 12 residues. The germline V gene encodes CDR1 SGDLS and CDR2 YYNGEE. The CDR3 DNA reads as TGTGCCAGCGGCCGGGGGACAGATACGCAGTATTTT. Residues: CASGRGTDTQYF.

The CDR3 loop is CASSHAGGGTEAFF. The CDR3 nucleotides read TGTGCCAGCAGCCACGCGGGGGGGGGCACTGAAGCTTTCTTT. V usage is TRBV11-3 and J usage is TRBJ1-1, with D possibly TRBD1 on 5 matching bases. V was trimmed by 5 bases and J by 4 bases, leaving 14 bases between them. Germline loops: CDR1 SGHNT, CDR2 YENEEA. The length of the CDR3 is 14 residues.

The V call is TRBV24-1, the J call TRBJ1-1; a possible D gene is TRBD1 (5 bases). Germline lookup yields CDR1 KGHDR and CDR2 SFDVKD. Trimming stripped 2 bases from V and 1 base from J, with 10 bases between. This CDR3 is 15 amino acids long. The CDR3, as DNA: TGTGCCACCAGTGATTCCCAAGGGGAGAACACTGAAGCTTTCTTT. The encoded protein is CATSDSQGENTEAFF.

This clone was recorded only once. This sequence joins TRBV20-1 and TRBJ2-5, with 15 nucleotides matching TRBD2. CDR1 and CDR2 (germline): DFQATT, SNEGSKA (reference sequence). This CDR3 comprises 20 residues. The V segment lost 3 bases and the J segment 4 bases; nucleotides outside the gene matches: 18. The DNA for the CDR3 is TGCAGTGCTAGTCCCTTTTCCGGACTAGCGGGAGGGCGGGGGGTAGAGACCCAGTACTTC. Translation gives CSASPFSGLAGGRGVETQYF.

This clone has more than one count but fewer than ten. The chain carries TRBV30 and TRBJ1-3; a weak D match, TRBD1 (6 bases). Germline loops: CDR1 GTSNPN, CDR2 SVGIG (reference sequence). The germline V and J ends were trimmed by 0 bases and 4 bases, with 16 bases remaining between them. The CDR3 covers 16 residues. CDR3 loop: CAWSVHEAQGGNTIYF. In nucleotides, the CDR3 is TGTGCCTGGAGTGTACATGAGGCACAGGGCGGAAACACCATATATTTT.

This clone was observed once. The CDR3 DNA reads TGTGCCAGCAGTGCACAGGGATTTAGCGGGGGTCAAGAGACCCAGTACTTC. Translating it yields CASSAQGFSGGQETQYF. The genes are TRBV6-1 and TRBJ2-5; 9 bases are a match to TRBD2. V lost 4 bases and J lost 2; bases outside the gene matches: 11. Germline V lookup: CDR1 MNHNS, CDR2 SASEGT. This CDR3 contains 17 residues.

V and J are TRBV29-1 and TRBJ2-1, with 7 positions matching TRBD2. Trimming cost V 3 bases and J 10 bases; bases outside gene matches: 0. Germline CDR1 SQVTM, CDR2 ANQGSEA. This CDR3 spans 10 amino acids. CDR3 DNA: TGCAGCGTTGAGGGGGGGGAGCAGTTCTTC. Its protein is CSVEGGEQFF.

V and J are TRBV28 and TRBJ1-5, with D tentatively TRBD1 (5 bases). CDR1 and CDR2 from the germline V gene are MDHEN and SYDVKM. Trimming took off 4 bases at V and 10 bases at J, with 23 bases between the two ends. The CDR3 length is 16 residues. CDR3: CASSSLTVGGSSPQHF. In DNA form, the CDR3 reads TGTGCCAGCAGTTCATTGACAGTGGGGGGAAGTAGCCCCCAGCATTTT.

J is TRBJ2-1 and V is TRBV6-5, with 7 positions matching TRBD1. Unmatched junction bases numbered 2, after V lost 5 bases and J lost 4 bases. CDR1 is MNHEY, CDR2 SVGAGI, per germline. This CDR3 is 13 amino acids long. CDR3 region: CASSTGAYNEQFF. In nucleotides, the CDR3 is TGTGCCAGCAGTACAGGGGCTTACAATGAGCAGTTCTTC.

The chain recombines TRBV9 with TRBJ2-6; perhaps TRBD1 as D (6 bases). The CDR3 spans 16 residues. Germline CDR1 is SGDLS and CDR2 is YYNGEE. V lost 3 bases, J lost 0 bases, and 10 bases lay in between. The CDR3 spells CASSEGDLSGANVLTF. CDR3 DNA sequence: TGTGCCAGCAGCGAGGGGGACCTCTCTGGGGCCAACGTCCTGACTTTC. The entire variable domain, with the rest obtained from reference TRBV9 and TRBJ2-6, is as follows: DSGVTQTPKHLITATGQRVTLRCSPRSGDLSVYWYQQSLDQGLQFLIQYYNGEERAKGNILERFSAQQFPDLHSELNLSSLELGDSALYFCASSEGDLSGANVLTFGAGSRLTVL.

The sample holds one count of this clone. This sequence joins TRBV5-5 and TRBJ1-5; no clear D. Germline CDR1 is SGHKS and CDR2 is YYEKEE (reference sequence). This CDR3 is built from 17 residues. Trimming stripped 0 bases from V and 7 bases from J, with 20 bases between. The CDR3, as DNA: TGTGCCAGCAGCTTGGTCGGCGCGGGTGACCGGGGACAGCCCCAGCATTTT. It is translated as CASSLVGAGDRGQPQHF. Using reference TRBV5-5 and TRBJ1-5 for the parts outside the CDR3, the full variable domain is DAGVTQSPTHLIKTRGQQVTLRCSPISGHKSVSWYQQVLGQGPQFIFQYYEKEERGRGNFPDRFSARQFPNYSSELNVNALLLGDSALYLCASSLVGAGDRGQPQHFGDGTRLSIL.

This clone turned up a few times. This sequence joins TRBV19 and TRBJ1-4; D is ambiguous. Germline V gene lookup returns CDR1 LNHDA and CDR2 SQIVND (reference sequence). The CDR3 consists of 15 residues. Trimming left V 1 base short and J 0 bases short, with 6 bases between. Here the CDR3 DNA reads TGTGCCAGTAGTATAGTGGCGGCAACTAATGAAAAACTGTTTTTT. Amino acids: CASSIVAATNEKLFF.